This TCR beta chain originates from a study of CD8+CD57+ T cells in acquired aplastic anemia. Study as a whole: Roughly 3 ug was the average amount of DNA from sorted CD4+ and CD8+ cells.

Genomic DNA acted as the template from which TCR beta VDJ combination and CDR3 sequence profiling were carried out. Via MiXCR, TCRdb re-called the reads, giving one row per CDR3 protein. Counted here are 250,000 to 350,000 distinct CDR3 sequences, roughly 61% occurring once; the ten biggest clones make up roughly 1.3%. An expansion of CD8+CD57+ cells by flow cytometry had been shown in patients chosen for sequencing. No therapy had been given to the patients at the time of blood sampling. CDR1 and CDR2 (germline): MNHEY, SVGAGI. This CDR3 has 14 amino acids. V was trimmed by 0 bases and J by 4 bases, leaving 9 bases between them.

This TCR came from a human donor with aplastic anemia. Source material: sorted CD4+, CD8+, or CD8+CD57+ T cells (not recorded which) from PBMCs. This rearrangement joins TRBV6-5 to TRBJ1-1; no clear D. CDR3 nucleotide sequence: TGTGCCAGCAGTTACTCAGCAGAACGCACTGAAGCTTTCTTT. The encoded protein is CASSYSAERTEAFF.